Listed here are 21 T cell receptor beta chains from one sample, sequenced in a study of beta chain features in type 1 diabetes. Study-wide points: All four CD4+ subsets from Type 1 diabetes patients carried moderately but significantly shorter TCRB CDR3s.

For these receptors, no antigen is known. What was sequenced were expressed TCRB transcripts, since all of the isolated RNA had been reverse transcribed. TCRdb keeps only in-frame clones here, not all; method: immunoSEQ multiplex PCR. Counted here are 130,000 or so clones, 15% to 20% occurring once; the ten biggest clones make up 2% to 3%. The sequenced sample was central memory CD4+ T cells from blood. The receptor set was obtained from a man aged 18 to 35 with type 1 diabetes.

In DNA, the CDR3 is TGTGCCACCAGCAGGTCGACAGGAGGGGTCTCTGGAAACACCATATATTTT. It codes for CATSRSTGGVSGNTIYF. The J gene is TRBJ1-3, the V gene TRBV15; perhaps TRBD1 as D (6 bases). This CDR3 has 17 residues. From germline, CDR1 is LNHNV and CDR2 YYDKDF (reference sequence). Trimming removed 3 bases from V and 0 bases from J, with 15 bases in between.

This clone was counted a few times. DNA for the CDR3: TGTGCCATCCGGGAGACCGGACGAACTAACTATGGCTACACCTTC. Its translation is CAIRETGRTNYGYTF. This chain links TRBV10-3 with TRBJ1-2; no clear D gene. V was shortened by 8 bases and J by 0 bases, with 16 bases between the two germline ends. This CDR3 has 15 residues. Per the germline V gene, CDR1 is ENHRY and CDR2 is SYGVKD.

The chain couples TRBV10-3 to TRBJ1-1; D uncertain. The germline CDR1 and CDR2 sequences are ENHRY and SYGVKD. The V end lost 7 bases, the J end lost 0 bases, and 12 bases lay between the germline ends. The length of the CDR3 is 14 residues. CDR3 sequence reads: CAIKGVSMNTEAFF. Here the CDR3 DNA reads TGTGCCATCAAAGGTGTCTCTATGAACACTGAAGCTTTCTTT.

This clone was counted a few times. The V call is TRBV29-1, the J call TRBJ2-1; 9 bases are a match to TRBD1. V lost 6 bases, J lost 7 bases, and 10 bases stayed unmatched. The CDR3 consists of 14 residues. Germline V gene sequence: CDR1 SQVTM, CDR2 ANQGSEA. The CDR3 protein is CSVPGTGWGNEQFF. The DNA of the CDR3 is TGCAGCGTCCCCGGGACAGGGTGGGGAAATGAGCAGTTCTTC.

The rearrangement links TRBV18 to TRBJ2-7, with 10 bases lining up with TRBD2. The CDR3 covers 13 residues. Germline V gives CDR1 KGHSH, CDR2 LQKENI. Germline trimming cut 5 bases from V and 6 bases from J; bases unmatched to any gene: 4. CDR3 coding DNA: TGTGCCAGCTCAACGGGACTAGCGAGCGAGCAGTACTTC. Its protein product is CASSTGLASEQYF.

This rearrangement joins TRBV2 to TRBJ2-6; D might be TRBD1 (7 bases). CDR3 length: 19 residues. The germline gives CDR1 SNHLY, CDR2 FYNNEI. The CDR3 nucleotides read TGTGCTACCAGGCGGGGCACAGGGGCGCTCGTCTCTGGGGCCAACGTCCTGACTTTC. As protein: CATRRGTGALVSGANVLTF.

The chain has TRBV28 and TRBJ2-7, with D possibly matching TRBD2 (6 bases). Trimming shortened V by 5 bases and J by 5 bases, and 7 bases separated the two germline ends. The germline gives CDR1 MDHEN, CDR2 SYDVKM. The CDR3 contains 11 residues. The CDR3 bases are TGTGCCAGCAGTAGGACTAACGAGCAGTACTTC. Translated, it gives CASSRTNEQYF.

The V call is TRBV5-6, the J call TRBJ2-5; TRBD2 matches at 7 bases. V lost 4 bases and J lost 2; bases outside the gene matches: 5. The CDR3 extends over 14 amino acids. CDR1 and CDR2 (germline): SGHDT, YYEEEE. The CDR3 region has the DNA TGTGCCAGCAGCGCGGAGGGAGGGCAAGAGACCCAGTACTTC. Translating gives CASSAEGGQETQYF.

This clone was seen repeatedly, ten times or more. The chain couples TRBV27 to TRBJ2-7; a possible D gene is TRBD1 (5 bases). The CDR3 consists of 11 residues. Germline V gene data show CDR1 as MNHEY and CDR2 as SMNVEV (reference sequence). The ends were cut back, 6 bases at V and 5 bases at J, with 8 bases in the middle. The CDR3 sequence is CASSLGDEQYF. CDR3 nucleotide sequence: TGTGCCAGCAGCCTAGGGGACGAGCAGTACTTC.

This rearrangement joins TRBV6-1 to TRBJ2-3; no reliable D call. The CDR3 is made up of 13 amino acids. V was trimmed by 8 bases and J by 2 bases, leaving 11 bases between them. Per the germline V gene, CDR1 is MNHNS and CDR2 is SASEGT. The chain's CDR3 is CASSKHLTDTQYF. The CDR3 region has the DNA TGTGCCAGCTCGAAACACCTCACAGATACGCAGTATTTT.

V gene TRBV14 combines with J gene TRBJ2-7; TRBD2 matches at 10 bases. Unmatched junction bases numbered 9, after V lost 1 base and J lost 6 bases. CDR1 and CDR2 (germline): SGHDN, FVKESK. CDR3 length: 16 residues. The chain's CDR3 is CASSQVGLAGVGEQYF. The CDR3 DNA reads as TGTGCCAGCAGCCAAGTCGGGCTAGCGGGAGTTGGCGAGCAGTACTTC.

This rearrangement joins TRBV5-4 to TRBJ1-6, with TRBD1 matching 7 bases. Germline-derived CDR1 and CDR2 are SGHNT and YYREEE (reference sequence). V trimming: 0 bases; J trimming: 10 bases; junction bases outside the gene matches: 4. There are 14 residues in the CDR3. CDR3: CASSLDRGNSPLHF. CDR3 DNA sequence: TGTGCCAGCAGCTTGGACAGGGGTAACTCACCCCTCCACTTT. Drawing the rest from reference TRBV5-4 and TRBJ1-6, the complete variable domain is ETGVTQSPTHLIKTRGQQVTLRCSSQSGHNTVSWYQQALGQGPQFIFQYYREEENGRGNFPPRFSGLQFPNYSSELNVNALELDDSALYLCASSLDRGNSPLHFGNGTRLTVT.

The V gene is TRBV5-4, the J gene TRBJ1-1; D perhaps matches TRBD1 (6 bases). The V gene's germline CDR1 is SGHNT and CDR2 YYREEE (reference sequence). The V end lost 7 bases, the J end lost 1 base, and 17 bases lay between the germline ends. This CDR3 comprises 15 residues. The DNA of the CDR3 is TGTGCCAGCGGGGGCCCGGGACGGACGAACACTGAAGCTTTCTTT. Its protein product is CASGGPGRTNTEAFF.

The V and J genes are TRBV4-3 and TRBJ2-3, with D perhaps TRBD1 or TRBD2 (6 bases each). CDR3 length: 16 amino acids. CDR1 and CDR2 (germline): LGHNA, YSLEER. Trimming cost V 4 bases and J 1 base, with 15 bases left between them. The CDR3 DNA reads as TGCGCCAGCAGCCGTACGGACGGGGGCGGCACAGATACGCAGTATTTT. This sequence encodes CASSRTDGGGTDTQYF.

This clone appeared many times. This chain links TRBV10-3 with TRBJ2-6; unclear D gene. Germline CDR1 ENHRY, CDR2 SYGVKD. Deletions cut 0 bases from V and 3 bases from J, with 6 bases between. The CDR3 is made up of 15 amino acids. The CDR3: CAISESAIGANVLTF. Here the CDR3 DNA reads TGTGCCATCAGTGAGTCTGCCATTGGGGCCAACGTCCTGACTTTC.

The chain employs TRBV28 and TRBJ1-6; D ambiguous. The CDR3 totals 15 residues. Germline CDR1 is MDHEN and CDR2 is SYDVKM. The V gene lost 6 bases and the J gene lost 7 bases, with 16 bases spanning the gap. CDR3: CASSPVPTGNSPLHF. The CDR3 DNA sequence: TGTGCCAGCAGCCCCGTCCCGACGGGGAATTCACCCCTCCACTTT.

V and J are TRBV11-1 and TRBJ2-5; a weak D match, TRBD2 (5 bases). This CDR3 spans 14 amino acids. Germline CDR1 and CDR2: SGHAT and FQDESV (reference sequence). V was clipped by 4 bases and J by 2 bases, with 11 bases between them. CDR3: CASSWRLNQETQYF. The CDR3 region has the DNA TGTGCCAGCAGCTGGAGACTAAATCAAGAGACCCAGTACTTC.

This clone was counted a few times. A much larger clone is a single base away; this may be a read error. This sample also contains other DNA sequences that code for the same CDR3. The rearrangement joins TRBV5-6 to TRBJ2-7; TRBD2 might be the D (6 bases). The V end was cut by 4 bases, the J end by 2 bases, with 25 bases between. CDR3 size: 18 residues. Germline V lookup: CDR1 SGHDT, CDR2 YYEEEE. CDR3 sequence reads: CASSPYHLIRSGAYEQYF. The CDR3 DNA is TGTGCCAGCAGCCCTTACCACCTCATCCGGTCGGGGGCCTACGAGCAGTACTTC.

V gene TRBV19 combines with J gene TRBJ1-1; 10 bases are shared with TRBD1. V dropped 2 bases and J dropped 3; count of bases not matched to a gene: 3. The CDR3 runs 15 residues. Germline CDR1 reads LNHDA; CDR2 reads SQIVND (reference sequence). The CDR3 loop is CASSIRGTGDTEAFF. The CDR3 nucleotides read TGTGCCAGTAGTATAAGAGGGACAGGGGACACTGAAGCTTTCTTT.

This clone was detected a few times. The V and J genes are TRBV14 and TRBJ1-5, with unresolved D. The CDR3 runs 17 residues. The germline gives CDR1 SGHDN, CDR2 FVKESK. Between the trimmed V and J ends, which lost 10 bases and 0 bases, there was a span of 22 bases. In DNA, the CDR3 is TGTGCCACCCCCGAGAGGGTCCCCACTTATAGCAATCAGCCCCAGCATTTT. Translated, it gives CATPERVPTYSNQPQHF.

The V and J genes are TRBV10-3 and TRBJ2-7; 12 bases align to TRBD1. Looked up from germline, CDR1 is ENHRY and CDR2 is SYGVKD. CDR3 length: 17 amino acids. The V gene end was trimmed by 0 bases and the J gene end by 6 bases; junction bases not matched to a gene: 9. The CDR3 DNA sequence: TGTGCCATCAGTGAGTCGCGTCCGGGACAGGGGGCATCCGAGCAGTACTTC. It encodes CAISESRPGQGASEQYF.